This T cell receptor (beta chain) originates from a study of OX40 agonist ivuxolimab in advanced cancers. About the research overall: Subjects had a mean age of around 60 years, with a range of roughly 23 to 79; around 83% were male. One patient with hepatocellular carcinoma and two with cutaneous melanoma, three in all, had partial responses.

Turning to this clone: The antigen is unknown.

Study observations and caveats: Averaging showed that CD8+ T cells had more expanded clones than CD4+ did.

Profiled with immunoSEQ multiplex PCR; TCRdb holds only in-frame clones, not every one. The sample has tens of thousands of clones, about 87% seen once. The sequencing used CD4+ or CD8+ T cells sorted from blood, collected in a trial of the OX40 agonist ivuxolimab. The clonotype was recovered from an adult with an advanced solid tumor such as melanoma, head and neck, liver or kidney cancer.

CDR3: CASRGGVLGSPLHF. Here the CDR3 DNA reads TGTGCCAGCAGAGGCGGGGTTCTAGGTTCACCCCTCCACTTT. The chain recombines TRBV2 with TRBJ1-6; D uncertain. Trimming took off 6 bases at V and 9 bases at J, with 15 bases between the two ends. Germline V gene sequence: CDR1 SNHLY, CDR2 FYNNEI. The CDR3 sequence is 14 residues long.